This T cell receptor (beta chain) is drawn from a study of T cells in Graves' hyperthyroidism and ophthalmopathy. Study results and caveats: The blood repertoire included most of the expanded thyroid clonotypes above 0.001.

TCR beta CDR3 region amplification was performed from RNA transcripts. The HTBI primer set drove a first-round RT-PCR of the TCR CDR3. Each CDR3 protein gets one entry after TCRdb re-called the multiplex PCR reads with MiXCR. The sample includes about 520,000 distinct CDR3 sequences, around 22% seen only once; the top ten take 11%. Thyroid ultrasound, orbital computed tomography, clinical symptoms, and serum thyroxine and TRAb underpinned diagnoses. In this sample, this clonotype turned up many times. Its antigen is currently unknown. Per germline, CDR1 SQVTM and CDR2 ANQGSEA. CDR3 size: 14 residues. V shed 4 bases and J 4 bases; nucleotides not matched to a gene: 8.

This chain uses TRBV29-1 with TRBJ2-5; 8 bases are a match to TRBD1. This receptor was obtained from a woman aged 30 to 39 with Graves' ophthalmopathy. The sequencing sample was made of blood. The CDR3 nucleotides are TGCAGCGTTGGACAGGGGTCGGCGGGAGAGACCCAGTACTTC. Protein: CSVGQGSAGETQYF.